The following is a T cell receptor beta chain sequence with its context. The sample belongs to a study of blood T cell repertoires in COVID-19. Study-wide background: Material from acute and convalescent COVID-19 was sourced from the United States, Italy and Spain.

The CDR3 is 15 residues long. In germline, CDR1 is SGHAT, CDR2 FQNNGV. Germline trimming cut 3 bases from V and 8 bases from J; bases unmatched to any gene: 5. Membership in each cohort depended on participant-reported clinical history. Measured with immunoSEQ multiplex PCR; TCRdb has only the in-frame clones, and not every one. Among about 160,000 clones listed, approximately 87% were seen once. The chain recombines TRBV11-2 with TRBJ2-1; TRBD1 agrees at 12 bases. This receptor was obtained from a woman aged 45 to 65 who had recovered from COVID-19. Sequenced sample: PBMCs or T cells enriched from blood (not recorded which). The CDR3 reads CASSFAGTGGDEQFF. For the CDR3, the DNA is TGTGCCAGCAGCTTTGCCGGGACAGGGGGCGATGAGCAGTTCTTC. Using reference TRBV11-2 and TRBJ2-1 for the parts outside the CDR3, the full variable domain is EAGVAQSPRYKIIEKRQSVAFWCNPISGHATLYWYQQILGQGPKLLIQFQNNGVVDDSQLPKDRFSAERLKGVDSTLKIQPAKLEDSAVYLCASSFAGTGGDEQFFGPGTRLTVL.